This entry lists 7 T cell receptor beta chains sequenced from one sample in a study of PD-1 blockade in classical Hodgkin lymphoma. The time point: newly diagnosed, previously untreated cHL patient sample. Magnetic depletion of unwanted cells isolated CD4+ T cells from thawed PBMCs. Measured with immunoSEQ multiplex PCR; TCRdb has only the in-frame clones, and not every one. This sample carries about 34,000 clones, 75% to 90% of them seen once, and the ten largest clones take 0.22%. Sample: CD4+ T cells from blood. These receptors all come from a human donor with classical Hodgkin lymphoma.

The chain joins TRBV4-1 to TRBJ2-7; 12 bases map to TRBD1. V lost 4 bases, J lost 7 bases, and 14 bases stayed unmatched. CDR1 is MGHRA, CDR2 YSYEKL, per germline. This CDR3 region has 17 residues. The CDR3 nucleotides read TGCGCCAGCAGCCCCGCCCCCGACCGGGACAGGGGGCGGGAGCAGTACTTC. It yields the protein CASSPAPDRDRGREQYF.

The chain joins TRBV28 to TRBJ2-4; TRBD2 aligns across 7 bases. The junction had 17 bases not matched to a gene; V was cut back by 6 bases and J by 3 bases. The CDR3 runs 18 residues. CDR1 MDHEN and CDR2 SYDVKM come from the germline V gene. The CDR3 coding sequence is TGTGCCAGCAGCCCAATTGGCCGGGGGAGGGATGGCAAAAACATTCAGTACTTC. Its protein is CASSPIGRGRDGKNIQYF.

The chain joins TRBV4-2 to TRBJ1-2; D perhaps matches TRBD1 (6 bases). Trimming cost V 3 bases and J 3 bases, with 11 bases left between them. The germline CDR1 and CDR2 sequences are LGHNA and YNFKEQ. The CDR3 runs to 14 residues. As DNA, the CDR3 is TGTGCCAGCAGCCAGTCGACAGGCGACTATGGCTACACCTTC. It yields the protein CASSQSTGDYGYTF.

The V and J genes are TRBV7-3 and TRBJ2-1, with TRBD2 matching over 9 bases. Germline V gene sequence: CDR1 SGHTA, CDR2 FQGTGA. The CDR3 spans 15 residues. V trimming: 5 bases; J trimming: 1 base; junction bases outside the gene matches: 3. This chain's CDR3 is CASSPSGGSYNEQFF. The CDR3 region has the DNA TGTGCCAGCAGCCCAAGCGGGGGGTCCTACAATGAGCAGTTCTTC.

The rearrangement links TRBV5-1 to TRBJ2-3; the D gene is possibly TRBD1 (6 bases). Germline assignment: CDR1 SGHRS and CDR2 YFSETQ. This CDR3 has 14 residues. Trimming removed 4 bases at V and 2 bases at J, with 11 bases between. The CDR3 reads CASSRTEITDTQYF. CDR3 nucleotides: TGCGCCAGCAGCAGGACAGAAATCACAGATACGCAGTATTTT. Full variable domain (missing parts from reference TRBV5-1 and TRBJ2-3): KAGVTQTPRYLIKTRGQQVTLSCSPISGHRSVSWYQQTPGQGLQFLFEYFSETQRNKGNFPGRFSGRQFSNSRSEMNVSTLELGDSALYLCASSRTEITDTQYFGPGTRLTVL.

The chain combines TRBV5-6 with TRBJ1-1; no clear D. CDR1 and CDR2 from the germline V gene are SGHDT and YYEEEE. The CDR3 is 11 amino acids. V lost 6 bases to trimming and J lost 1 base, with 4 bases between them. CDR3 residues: CASTRNTEAFF. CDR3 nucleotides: TGTGCCAGCACCCGGAACACTGAAGCTTTCTTT.

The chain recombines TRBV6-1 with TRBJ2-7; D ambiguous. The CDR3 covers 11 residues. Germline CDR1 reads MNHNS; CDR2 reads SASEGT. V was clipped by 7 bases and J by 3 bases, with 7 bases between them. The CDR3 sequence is CASTASYEQYF. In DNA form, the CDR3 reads TGTGCCAGCACGGCCAGCTACGAGCAGTACTTC.